The sample holds many counts of the clone carrying this T cell receptor (beta chain). Its antigen is unidentified. If no ophthalmopathy appeared within 18 months of follow-up, hyperthyroidism was termed stable. This CDR3 is 11 amino acids long. Trimming cost V 6 bases and J 4 bases, with 9 bases left between them. CDR1 is DFQATT and CDR2 is SNEGSKA in the germline V gene (reference sequence). Scientists amplified the TCR beta CDR3 regions from RNA transcripts. Second-round multiplex PCR followed a first-round RT-PCR using HTBI primers. One entry per CDR3 protein, called by TCRdb with MiXCR from the multiplex PCR reads. Of approximately 410,000 distinct CDR3 sequences detected, 15% appear once; the ten largest clones hold approximately 7%. The sample belongs to a study of Graves' ophthalmopathy and Graves' hyperthyroidism. General study results and limits: Blood repertoires reportedly contained most expanded thyroid clonotypes above 0.001 frequency.

The V gene is TRBV20-1, the J gene TRBJ1-2; D not certain. This TCR was sampled from a woman under 30 with stable Graves' hyperthyroidism. The sample comprised peripheral blood. CDR3 region: CSAYEGYGYTF. The CDR3 coding sequence is TGCAGTGCCTACGAGGGCTATGGCTACACCTTC.